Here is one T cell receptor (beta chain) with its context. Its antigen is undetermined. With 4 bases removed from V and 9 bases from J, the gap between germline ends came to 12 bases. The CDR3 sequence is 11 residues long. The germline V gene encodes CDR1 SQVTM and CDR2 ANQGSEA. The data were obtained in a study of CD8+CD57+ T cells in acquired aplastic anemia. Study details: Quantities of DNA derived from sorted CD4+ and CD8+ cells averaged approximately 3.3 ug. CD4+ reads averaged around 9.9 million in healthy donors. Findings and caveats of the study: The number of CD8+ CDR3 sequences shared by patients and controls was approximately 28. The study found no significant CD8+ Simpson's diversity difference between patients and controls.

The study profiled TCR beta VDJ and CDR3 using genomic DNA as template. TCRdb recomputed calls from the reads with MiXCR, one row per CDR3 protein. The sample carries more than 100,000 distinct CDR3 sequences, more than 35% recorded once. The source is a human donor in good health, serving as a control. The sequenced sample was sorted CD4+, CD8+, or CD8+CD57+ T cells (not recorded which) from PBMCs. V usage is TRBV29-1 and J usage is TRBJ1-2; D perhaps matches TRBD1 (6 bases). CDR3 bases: TGCAGCGTTGCCTCAGGGGATCGCTACACCTTC. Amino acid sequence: CSVASGDRYTF.